This T cell receptor beta chain originates from a study of response to subunit inactivated influenza vaccine. The study's findings and limits: The authors put forward the suggestion that each seasonal influenza vaccination may bring in only a limited number of new T cells.

On this clonotype itself: Its target is not known.

Per the germline V gene, CDR1 is DFQATT and CDR2 is SNEGSKA (reference sequence). V lost 0 bases and J lost 5, with 3 bases in between. This CDR3 has 11 residues. TCRdb fed the RT-PCR reads into MiXCR, producing one record per CDR3 protein. The sample consists of 250,000 to 350,000 distinct CDR3 sequences, 22% of them appearing once. The source was PBMCs from blood, collected about 20 months after vaccination. V and J are TRBV20-1 and TRBJ2-3; D unclear. The receptor's source is a man aged 45 to 70 who received an inactivated influenza vaccine. The CDR3 spells CSAREEDTQYF. Written as DNA, the CDR3 is TGCAGTGCTAGAGAAGAAGATACGCAGTATTTT.